These 8 T cell receptor beta chains came from one sample sequenced in a study of T cells in Graves' hyperthyroidism and ophthalmopathy. Amplification yielded TCR beta CDR3 regions, with RNA transcripts as the source. When the TCR CDR3 underwent first-round RT-PCR, the HTBI primer set was used. TCRdb used MiXCR to reprocess the multiplex PCR reads, holding one entry per CDR3 protein. The sample records hundreds of thousands of distinct CDR3 sequences, under 30% being singletons. Sequenced: blood. The source is a man aged 40-49 years with Graves' hyperthyroidism that later progressed to Graves' ophthalmopathy.

The V and J genes are TRBV28 and TRBJ1-5; a possible D gene is TRBD1 (6 bases). The germline V and J ends were trimmed by 6 bases and 7 bases, with 13 bases remaining between them. Germline assignment: CDR1 MDHEN and CDR2 SYDVKM. The length of the CDR3 is 13 residues. The CDR3 loop is CASSQGFGQPQHF. Written as DNA, the CDR3 is TGTGCCAGCAGCCAGGGGTTCGGGCAGCCCCAGCATTTT.

This clonotype was observed many times. The chain joins TRBV6-1 to TRBJ1-1; no clear D. This CDR3 has 12 amino acids. V lost 5 bases and J lost 3, with 7 bases in between. Germline lookup yields CDR1 MNHNS and CDR2 SASEGT. The CDR3: CASSKRDTEAFF. In DNA form, the CDR3 reads TGTGCCAGCAGTAAGAGGGACACTGAAGCTTTCTTT.

This clonotype was observed a few times. V and J are TRBV2 and TRBJ1-2; 7 nucleotides match TRBD1. This CDR3 comprises 15 residues. Trimming removed 4 bases from V and 4 bases from J; junction bases left unmatched: 9. Germline lookup yields CDR1 SNHLY and CDR2 FYNNEI. This CDR3 reads CASSGRTAGGYGYTF. The DNA for the CDR3 is TGTGCCAGCAGTGGAAGGACAGCAGGGGGCTATGGCTACACCTTC.

This clonotype came up many times. At one end the junction does not follow the germline gene, possibly because of a read error. The V and J genes are TRBV29-1 and TRBJ1-2; TRBD1 might be the D (5 bases). The germline V gene encodes CDR1 SQVTM and CDR2 ANQGSEA. This CDR3 spans 11 amino acids. The DNA for the CDR3 is TGCACCGTTGGGGACGTTGGTGGCTACACCTTC. Translation gives CTVGDVGGYTF.

This chain links TRBV5-1 with TRBJ2-7, with TRBD2 identical over 7 bases. This CDR3 has 15 amino acids. In germline, CDR1 is SGHRS, CDR2 YFSETQ. V gave up 4 bases and J gave up 1 base; unmatched junction bases: 8. CDR3: CASSPPTSPSYEQYF. The CDR3 DNA reads TGCGCCAGCAGCCCTCCGACTAGCCCTTCCTACGAGCAGTACTTC.

This clonotype was found many times. The chain recombines TRBV2 with TRBJ2-5; 7 positions match TRBD1. Germline loops: CDR1 SNHLY, CDR2 FYNNEI. With 8 bases clipped from V and 5 bases from J, the junction kept 8 bases outside the gene matches. The CDR3 consists of 13 residues. The CDR3 here is CASSRGGVETQYF. The CDR3 bases are TGTGCCAGCTCCCGAGGGGGCGTGGAGACCCAGTACTTC.

This clonotype was seen at least ten times. V gene TRBV2 combines with J gene TRBJ1-2; no firm D call. V lost 2 bases and J lost 5, with 21 bases in between. CDR3 length: 17 residues. Germline lookup yields CDR1 SNHLY and CDR2 FYNNEI. The CDR3 loop reads CASSERMGPVGLYGYTF. The CDR3 nucleotides are TGTGCCAGCAGTGAAAGAATGGGCCCAGTAGGCCTATATGGCTACACCTTC.

This clonotype was recorded at least ten times. A read error is possible here, since a much larger clone lies one base away. This chain connects TRBV7-3 to TRBJ2-5, with D unclear. The CDR3 contains 13 residues. Germline assignment: CDR1 SGHTA and CDR2 FQGTGA. V lost 5 bases and J lost 3, with 10 bases in between. CDR3 amino acids: CASSLTREETQYF. The CDR3 nucleotides are TGTGCCAGCAGCCTGACAAGGGAAGAGACCCAGTACTTC.